This T cell receptor beta chain appears in the sequencing data of a study of T cell responses to AZD1222 COVID-19 vaccine. Sequenced by immunoSEQ multiplex PCR; TCRdb stores in-frame clones only, minus some. The profile covers 150,000 to 200,000 clones, with just over 90% appearing a single time and 2.5% to 3% taken by the ten largest. Study-wide results and limits: The study found vaccine-associated CD4 TCRs spanning spike, dominant at 160-218 and 743-854. Baseline seropositives among AZD1222 recipients totaled only five or six.

V shed 0 bases and J shed 7 bases, with 8 bases lying between them. CDR3 length: 14 residues. The germline V gene has CDR1 SGHRS and CDR2 YFSETQ. A remark on this clone: Its cognate antigen is unknown.

The TCR originated in an adult in good health. The specimen was peripheral blood, collected on day 0 of AZD1222 vaccination. The chain uses TRBV5-1 and TRBJ1-6, with D tentatively TRBD1 (6 bases). The CDR3, as DNA: TGCGCCAGCAGCTTGGGAGGGGGAAATTCACCCCTCCACTTT. Translated, it gives CASSLGGGNSPLHF.